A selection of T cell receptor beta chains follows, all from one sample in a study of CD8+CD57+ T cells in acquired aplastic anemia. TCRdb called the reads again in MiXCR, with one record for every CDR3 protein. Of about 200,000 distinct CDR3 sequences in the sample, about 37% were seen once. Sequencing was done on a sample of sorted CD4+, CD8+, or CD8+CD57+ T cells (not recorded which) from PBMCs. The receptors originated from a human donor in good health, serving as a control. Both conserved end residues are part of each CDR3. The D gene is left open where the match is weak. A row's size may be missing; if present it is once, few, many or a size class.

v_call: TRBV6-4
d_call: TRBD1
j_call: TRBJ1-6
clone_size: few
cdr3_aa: CASSDSRVLSGTDNYWDSPLHF
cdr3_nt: TGTGCCAGCAGTGACTCGAGAGTTTTATCAGGGACAGATAATTATTGGGATTCACCCCTCCACTTT

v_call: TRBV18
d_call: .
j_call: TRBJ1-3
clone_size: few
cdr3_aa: CASSPPLLQASSGNTIYF
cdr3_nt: TGTGCCAGCTCACCACCCCTCTTACAGGCGAGCTCTGGAAACACCATATATTTT

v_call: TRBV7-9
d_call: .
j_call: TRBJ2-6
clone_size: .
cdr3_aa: CASSLTGDNVLTF
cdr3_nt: TGTGCCAGCAGCTTAACCGGGGACAACGTCCTGACTTTC

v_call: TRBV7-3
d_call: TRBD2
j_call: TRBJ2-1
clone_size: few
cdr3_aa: CASSLGGGSYNEQFF
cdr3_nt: TGTGCCAGCAGCCTCGGCGGGGGCTCCTACAATGAGCAGTTCTTC

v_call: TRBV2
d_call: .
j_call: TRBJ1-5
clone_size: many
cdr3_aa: CASSEDRLPHQPQHF
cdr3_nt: TGTGCCAGCAGTGAAGATCGCTTACCACATCAGCCCCAGCATTTT

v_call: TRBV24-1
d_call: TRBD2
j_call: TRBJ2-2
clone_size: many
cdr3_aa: CATSDLPGLAGVGTGELFF
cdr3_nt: TGTGCCACCAGTGATTTGCCGGGACTAGCGGGAGTTGGCACCGGGGAGCTGTTTTTT

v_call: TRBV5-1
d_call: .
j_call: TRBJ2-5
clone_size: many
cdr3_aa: CASSWWRQGDETQYF
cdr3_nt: TGCGCCAGCAGCTGGTGGAGGCAGGGTGACGAGACCCAGTACTTC

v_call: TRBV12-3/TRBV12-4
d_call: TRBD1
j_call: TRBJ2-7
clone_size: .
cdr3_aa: CASSFRGQGAEYEQYF
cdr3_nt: TGTGCCAGCAGTTTTCGGGGACAGGGGGCGGAGTACGAGCAGTACTTC

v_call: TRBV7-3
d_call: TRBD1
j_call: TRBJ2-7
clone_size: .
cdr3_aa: CASSQLVGTDYEQYF
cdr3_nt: TGTGCCAGCAGCCAATTGGTGGGGACAGATTACGAGCAGTACTTC

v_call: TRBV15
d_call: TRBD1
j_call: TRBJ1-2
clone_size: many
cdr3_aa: CATSRAGGTNYGYTF
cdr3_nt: TGTGCCACCAGCAGAGCAGGGGGCACTAACTATGGCTACACCTTC

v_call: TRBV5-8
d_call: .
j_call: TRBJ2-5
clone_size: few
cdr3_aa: CASSFLSLQETQYF
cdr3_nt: TGTGCCAGCAGCTTTTTATCCCTACAAGAGACCCAGTACTTC

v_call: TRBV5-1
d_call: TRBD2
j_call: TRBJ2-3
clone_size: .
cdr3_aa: CASSLAYSGSRHTQYF
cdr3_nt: TGCGCCAGCAGCTTGGCCTATAGCGGGAGTAGGCATACGCAGTATTTT

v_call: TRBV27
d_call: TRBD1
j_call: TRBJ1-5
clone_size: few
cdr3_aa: CASSSGQGANQPQHF
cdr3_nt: TGTGCCAGCAGTTCCGGACAGGGGGCCAATCAGCCCCAGCATTTT

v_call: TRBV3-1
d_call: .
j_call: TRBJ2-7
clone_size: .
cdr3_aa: CASSQVIRAGVYEQYF
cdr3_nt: TGTGCCAGCAGCCAAGTCATACGGGCAGGAGTTTACGAGCAGTACTTC

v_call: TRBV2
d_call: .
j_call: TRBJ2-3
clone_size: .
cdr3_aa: CASKASTDTQYF
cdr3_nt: TGTGCCAGCAAAGCTAGCACAGATACGCAGTATTTT

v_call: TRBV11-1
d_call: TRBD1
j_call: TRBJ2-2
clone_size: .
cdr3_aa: CASSPRTGQQYTGELFF
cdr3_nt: TGTGCCAGCAGCCCAAGAACGGGACAGCAGTACACCGGGGAGCTGTTTTTT

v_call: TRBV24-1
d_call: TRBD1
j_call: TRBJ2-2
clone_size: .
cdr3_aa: CATSDGTGGTGELFF
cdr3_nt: TGTGCCACCAGTGATGGGACAGGGGGCACCGGGGAGCTGTTTTTT

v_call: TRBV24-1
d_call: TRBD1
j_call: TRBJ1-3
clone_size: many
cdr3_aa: CATSDAGGSGNTIYF
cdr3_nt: TGTGCCACCAGTGACGCAGGGGGCTCTGGAAACACCATATATTTT

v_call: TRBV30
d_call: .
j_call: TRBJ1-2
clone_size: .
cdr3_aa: CAWRDRRPDLRDYGYTF
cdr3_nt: TGTGCCTGGAGGGACAGACGTCCCGATTTAAGGGACTATGGCTACACCTTC

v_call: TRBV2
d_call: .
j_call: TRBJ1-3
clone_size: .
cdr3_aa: CASTVTGALDTIYF
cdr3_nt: TGTGCCAGCACCGTGACAGGTGCGCTTGACACCATATATTTT

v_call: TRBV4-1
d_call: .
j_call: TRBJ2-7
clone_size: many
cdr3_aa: CASSQDWSGIRSYEQYF
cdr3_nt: TGCGCCAGCAGCCAAGATTGGTCCGGCATACGCTCCTACGAGCAGTACTTC

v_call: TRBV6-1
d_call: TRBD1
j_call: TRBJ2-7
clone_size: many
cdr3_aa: CASSGYPGQGNYEQYF
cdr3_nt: TGTGCCAGCAGTGGGTATCCGGGACAGGGGAATTACGAGCAGTACTTC

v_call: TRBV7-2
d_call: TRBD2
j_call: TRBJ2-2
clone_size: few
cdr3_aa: CASPWGGRGTGELFF
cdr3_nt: TGTGCCAGCCCCTGGGGGGGGAGGGGTACCGGGGAGCTGTTTTTT

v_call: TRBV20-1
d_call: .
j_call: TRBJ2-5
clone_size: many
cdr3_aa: CSAQALGRTQETQYF
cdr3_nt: TGCAGTGCTCAAGCATTAGGCAGGACACAAGAGACCCAGTACTTC

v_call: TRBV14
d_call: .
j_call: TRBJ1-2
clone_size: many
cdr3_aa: CASSQDWGGYGYTF
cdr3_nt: TGTGCCAGCAGCCAAGACTGGGGTGGCTATGGCTACACCTTC

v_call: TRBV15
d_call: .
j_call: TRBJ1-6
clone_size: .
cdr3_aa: CATSSREHSPLHF
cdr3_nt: TGTGCCACCAGCAGTCGAGAGCATTCACCCCTCCACTTT

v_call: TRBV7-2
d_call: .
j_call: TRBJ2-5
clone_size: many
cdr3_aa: CASSLAWGETQYF
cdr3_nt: TGTGCCAGCAGCTTAGCGTGGGGGGAGACCCAGTACTTC

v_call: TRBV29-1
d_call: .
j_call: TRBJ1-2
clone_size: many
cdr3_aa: CSVLDGYTF
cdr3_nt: TGCAGCGTCCTAGATGGCTACACCTTC

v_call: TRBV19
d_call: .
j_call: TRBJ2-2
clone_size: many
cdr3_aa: CASSRGGGNTGELFF
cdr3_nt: TGTGCCAGTAGTAGGGGAGGGGGGAACACCGGGGAGCTGTTTTTT

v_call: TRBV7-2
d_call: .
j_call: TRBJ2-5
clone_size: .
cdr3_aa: CASSSRQGGGQETQYF
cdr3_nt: TGTGCCAGCAGCTCCCGACAGGGAGGAGGTCAAGAGACCCAGTACTTC

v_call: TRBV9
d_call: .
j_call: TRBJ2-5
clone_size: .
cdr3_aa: CASSVDTQETQYF
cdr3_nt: TGTGCCAGCAGCGTGGACACCCAAGAGACCCAGTACTTC

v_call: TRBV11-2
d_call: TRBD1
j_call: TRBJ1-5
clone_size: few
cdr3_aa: CASSLDGTGHRPQHF
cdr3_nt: TGTGCCAGCAGCTTAGATGGGACAGGACATCGGCCCCAGCATTTT

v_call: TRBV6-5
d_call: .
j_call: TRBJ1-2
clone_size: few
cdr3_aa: CASSYQDGYLGGYTF
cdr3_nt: TGTGCCAGCAGTTATCAGGACGGGTACCTTGGGGGCTACACCTTC

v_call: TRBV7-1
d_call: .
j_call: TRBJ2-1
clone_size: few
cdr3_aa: CASRSAVGTRGHNEQFF
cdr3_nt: TGTGCCAGCAGGTCAGCCGTCGGGACTAGGGGGCACAATGAGCAGTTCTTC

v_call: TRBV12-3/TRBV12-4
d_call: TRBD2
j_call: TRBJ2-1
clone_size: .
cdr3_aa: CASSSGGSLYNEQFF
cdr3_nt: TGTGCCAGCAGTTCGGGGGGAAGTCTCTACAATGAGCAGTTCTTC

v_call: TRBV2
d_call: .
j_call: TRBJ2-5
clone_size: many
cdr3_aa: CASTPEATLSGAQYF
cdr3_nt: TGTGCCAGCACTCCGGAGGCGACACTCAGTGGGGCCCAGTACTTC

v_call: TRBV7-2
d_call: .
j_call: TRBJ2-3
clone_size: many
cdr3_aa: CASSLVDSAQYF
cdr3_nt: TGTGCCAGCAGCTTAGTCGATAGTGCGCAGTATTTT

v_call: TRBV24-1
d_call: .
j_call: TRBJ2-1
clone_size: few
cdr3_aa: CATSASDNNEQFF
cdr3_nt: TGTGCCACCAGTGCCTCAGATAACAATGAGCAGTTCTTC